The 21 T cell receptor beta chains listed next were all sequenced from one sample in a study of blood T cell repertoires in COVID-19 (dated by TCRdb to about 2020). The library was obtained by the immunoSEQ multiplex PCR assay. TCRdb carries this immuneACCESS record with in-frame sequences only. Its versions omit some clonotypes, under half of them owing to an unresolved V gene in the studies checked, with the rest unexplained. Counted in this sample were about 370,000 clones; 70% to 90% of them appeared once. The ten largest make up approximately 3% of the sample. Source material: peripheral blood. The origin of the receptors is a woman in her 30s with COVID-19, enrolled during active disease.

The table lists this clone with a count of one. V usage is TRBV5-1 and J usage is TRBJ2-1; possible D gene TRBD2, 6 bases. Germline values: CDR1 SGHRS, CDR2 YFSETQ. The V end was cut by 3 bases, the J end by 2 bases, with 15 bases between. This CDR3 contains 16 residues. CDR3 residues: CASSWGDRGAYNEQFF. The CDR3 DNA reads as TGCGCCAGCAGCTGGGGGGATAGAGGCGCCTACAATGAGCAGTTCTTC.

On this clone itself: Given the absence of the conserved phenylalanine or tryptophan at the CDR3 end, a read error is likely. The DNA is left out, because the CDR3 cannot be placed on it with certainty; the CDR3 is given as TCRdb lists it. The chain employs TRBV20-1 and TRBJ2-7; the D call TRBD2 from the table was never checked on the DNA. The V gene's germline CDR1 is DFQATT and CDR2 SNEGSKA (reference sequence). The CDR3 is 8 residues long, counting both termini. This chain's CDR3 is CSARVPAS.

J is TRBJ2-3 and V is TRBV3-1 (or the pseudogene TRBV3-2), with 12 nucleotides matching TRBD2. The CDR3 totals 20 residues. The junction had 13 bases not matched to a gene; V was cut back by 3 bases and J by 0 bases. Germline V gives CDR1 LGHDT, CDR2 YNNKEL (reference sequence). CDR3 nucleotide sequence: TGTGCCAGCAGCCATTTACCGGGACTAGCGGGCCCTTCTAGCACAGATACGCAGTATTTT. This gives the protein CASSHLPGLAGPSSTDTQYF.

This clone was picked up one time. The CDR3 coding sequence is TGTGCCAGCGGGGGGACAGGCGGCACTGAAGCTTTCTTT. This translates into CASGGTGGTEAFF. The rearrangement uses TRBV7-2 and TRBJ1-1; 8 positions match TRBD1. V shed 8 bases, J shed 4 bases, and the junction held 6 bases outside the gene matches. This CDR3 has 13 residues. Per the germline V gene, CDR1 is SGHTA and CDR2 is FQGNSA.

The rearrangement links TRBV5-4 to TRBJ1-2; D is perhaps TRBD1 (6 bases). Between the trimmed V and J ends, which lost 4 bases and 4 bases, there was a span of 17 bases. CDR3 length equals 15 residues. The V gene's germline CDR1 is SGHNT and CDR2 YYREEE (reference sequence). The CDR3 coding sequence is TGTGCCAGCAGCCAAACAGGGTGGGCCTCCTATGGCTACACCTTC. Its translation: CASSQTGWASYGYTF.

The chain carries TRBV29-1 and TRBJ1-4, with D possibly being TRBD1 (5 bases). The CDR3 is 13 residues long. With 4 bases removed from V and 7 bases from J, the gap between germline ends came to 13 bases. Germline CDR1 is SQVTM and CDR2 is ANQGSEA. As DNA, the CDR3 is TGCAGCGTTGGAAAGGGTAGGGGTGAAAAACTGTTTTTT. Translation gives CSVGKGRGEKLFF.

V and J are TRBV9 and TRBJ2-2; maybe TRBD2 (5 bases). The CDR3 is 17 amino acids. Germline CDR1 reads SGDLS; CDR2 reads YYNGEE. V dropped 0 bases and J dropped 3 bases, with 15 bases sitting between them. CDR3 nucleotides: TGTGCCAGCAGCGTAGCCCCGGCGGGCGTGGACACCGGGGAGCTGTTTTTT. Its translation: CASSVAPAGVDTGELFF.

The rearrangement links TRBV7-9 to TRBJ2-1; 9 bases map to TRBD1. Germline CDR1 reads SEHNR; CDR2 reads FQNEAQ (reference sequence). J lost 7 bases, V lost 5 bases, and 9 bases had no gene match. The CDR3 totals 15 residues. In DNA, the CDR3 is TGTGCCAGCAGCGCGGACAGGGGTGGCTTAAATGAGCAGTTCTTC. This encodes CASSADRGGLNEQFF. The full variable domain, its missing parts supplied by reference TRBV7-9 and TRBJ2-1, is DTGVSQNPRHKITKRGQNVTFRCDPISEHNRLYWYRQTLGQGPEFLTYFQNEAQLEKSRLLSDRFSAERPKGSFSTLEIQRTEQGDSAMYLCASSADRGGLNEQFFGPGTRLTVL.

CDR3 loop: CASSRTYGAPSYNEQFF. The CDR3 region has the DNA TGTGCCAGCAGCCGAACCTATGGGGCGCCATCCTACAATGAGCAGTTCTTC. The chain links TRBV27 to TRBJ2-1; D may be TRBD1 (5 bases). Germline V CDR1 and CDR2: MNHEY, SMNVEV (reference sequence). V dropped 6 bases and J dropped 1 base, with 19 bases sitting between them. CDR3 length equals 17 residues.

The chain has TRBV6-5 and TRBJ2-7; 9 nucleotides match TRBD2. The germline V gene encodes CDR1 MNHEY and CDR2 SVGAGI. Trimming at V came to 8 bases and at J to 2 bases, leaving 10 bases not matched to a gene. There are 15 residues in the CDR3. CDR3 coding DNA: TGTGCCAGCGCATCTAGCGGGACCCATCCCTACGAGCAGTACGTC. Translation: CASASSGTHPYEQYV.

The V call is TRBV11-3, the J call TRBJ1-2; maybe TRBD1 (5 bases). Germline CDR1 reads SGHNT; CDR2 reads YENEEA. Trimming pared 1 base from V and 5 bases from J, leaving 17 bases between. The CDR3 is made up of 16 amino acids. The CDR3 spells CASSLVGQAARYGYTF. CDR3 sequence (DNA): TGTGCCAGCAGCTTAGTAGGACAAGCCGCTAGGTATGGCTACACCTTC.

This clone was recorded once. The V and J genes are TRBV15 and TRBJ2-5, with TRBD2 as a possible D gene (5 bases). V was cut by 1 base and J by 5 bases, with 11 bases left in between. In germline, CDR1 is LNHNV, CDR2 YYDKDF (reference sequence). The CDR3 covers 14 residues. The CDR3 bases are TGTGCCACCAGCAGAGCGCGAGGCGGGGAGACCCAGTACTTC. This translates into CATSRARGGETQYF.

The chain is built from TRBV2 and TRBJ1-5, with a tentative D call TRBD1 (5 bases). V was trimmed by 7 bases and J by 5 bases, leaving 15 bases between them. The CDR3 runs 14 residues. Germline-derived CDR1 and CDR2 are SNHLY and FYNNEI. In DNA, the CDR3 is TGTGCCAGCACCCCTTGGACAAAGGATCAGCCCCAGCATTTT. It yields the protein CASTPWTKDQPQHF. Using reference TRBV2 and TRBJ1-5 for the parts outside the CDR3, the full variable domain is EPEVTQTPSHQVTQMGQEVILRCVPISNHLYFYWYRQILGQKVEFLVSFYNNEISEKSEIFDDQFSVERPDGSNFTLKIRSTKLEDSAMYFCASTPWTKDQPQHFGDGTRLSIL.

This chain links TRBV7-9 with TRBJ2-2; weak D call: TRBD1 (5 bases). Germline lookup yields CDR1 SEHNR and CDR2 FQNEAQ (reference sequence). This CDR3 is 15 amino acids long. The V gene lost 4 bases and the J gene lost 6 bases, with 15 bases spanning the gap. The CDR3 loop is CASSSGIWQSGELFF. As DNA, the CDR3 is TGTGCCAGCAGCTCAGGGATTTGGCAGTCCGGGGAGCTGTTTTTT.

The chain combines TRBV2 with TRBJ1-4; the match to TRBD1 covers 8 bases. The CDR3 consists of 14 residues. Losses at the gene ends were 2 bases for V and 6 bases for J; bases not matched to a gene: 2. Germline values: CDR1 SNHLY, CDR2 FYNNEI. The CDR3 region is CASSEQGADEKLFF. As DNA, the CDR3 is TGTGCCAGCAGTGAACAGGGGGCAGATGAAAAACTGTTTTTT.

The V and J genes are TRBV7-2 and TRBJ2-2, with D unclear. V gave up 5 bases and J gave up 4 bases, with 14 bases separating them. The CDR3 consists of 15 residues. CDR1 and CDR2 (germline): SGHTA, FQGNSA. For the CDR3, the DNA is TGTGCCAGCAGCCTCAACCCCTACGCCACCGGGGAGCTGTTTTTT. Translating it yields CASSLNPYATGELFF.

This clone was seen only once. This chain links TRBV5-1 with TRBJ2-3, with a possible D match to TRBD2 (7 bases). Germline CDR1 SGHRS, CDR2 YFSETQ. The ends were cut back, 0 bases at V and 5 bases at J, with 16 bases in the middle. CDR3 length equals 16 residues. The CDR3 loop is CASSLAGGRGLDTQYF. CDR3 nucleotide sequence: TGCGCCAGCAGCTTGGCCGGGGGGCGCGGATTAGATACGCAGTATTTT.

As DNA, the CDR3 is TGCGCCAGCAGCGCTGGACAGGGATATTCACCCCTCCACTTT. It codes for CASSAGQGYSPLHF. V and J are TRBV5-1 and TRBJ1-6; 8 nucleotides align to TRBD1. The CDR3 sequence is 14 residues long. V shed 4 bases, J shed 8 bases, and the junction held 5 bases outside the gene matches. Per the germline V gene, CDR1 is SGHRS and CDR2 is YFSETQ. Variable domain in full (rest from reference TRBV5-1 and TRBJ1-6): KAGVTQTPRYLIKTRGQQVTLSCSPISGHRSVSWYQQTPGQGLQFLFEYFSETQRNKGNFPGRFSGRQFSNSRSEMNVSTLELGDSALYLCASSAGQGYSPLHFGNGTRLTVT.

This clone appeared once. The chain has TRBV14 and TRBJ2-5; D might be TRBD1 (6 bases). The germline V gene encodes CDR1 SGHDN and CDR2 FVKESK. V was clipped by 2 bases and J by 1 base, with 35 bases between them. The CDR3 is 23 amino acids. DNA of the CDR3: TGTGCCAGCAGCCAATCGGGCAAAAAATATAGGCAGGGGCTCCTCCCGGGCCAAGAGACCCAGTACTTC. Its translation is CASSQSGKKYRQGLLPGQETQYF. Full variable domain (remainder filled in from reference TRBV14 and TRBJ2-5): EAGVTQFPSHSVIEKGQTVTLRCDPISGHDNLYWYRRVMGKEIKFLLHFVKESKQDESGMPNNRFLAERTGGTYSTLKVQPAELEDSGVYFCASSQSGKKYRQGLLPGQETQYFGPGTRLLVL.

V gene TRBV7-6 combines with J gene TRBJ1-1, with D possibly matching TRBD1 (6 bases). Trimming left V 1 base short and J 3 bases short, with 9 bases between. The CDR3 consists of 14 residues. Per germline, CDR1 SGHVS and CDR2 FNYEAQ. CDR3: CASSLGAGDTEAFF. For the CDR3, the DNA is TGTGCCAGCAGCTTAGGGGCAGGGGACACTGAAGCTTTCTTT.

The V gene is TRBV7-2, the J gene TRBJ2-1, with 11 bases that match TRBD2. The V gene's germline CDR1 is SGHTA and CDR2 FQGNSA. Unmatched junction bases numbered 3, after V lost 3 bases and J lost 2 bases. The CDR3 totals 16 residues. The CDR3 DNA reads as TGTGCCAGCAGCTTTGATAGCGGGAGGGCCTACAATGAGCAGTTCTTC. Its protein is CASSFDSGRAYNEQFF.